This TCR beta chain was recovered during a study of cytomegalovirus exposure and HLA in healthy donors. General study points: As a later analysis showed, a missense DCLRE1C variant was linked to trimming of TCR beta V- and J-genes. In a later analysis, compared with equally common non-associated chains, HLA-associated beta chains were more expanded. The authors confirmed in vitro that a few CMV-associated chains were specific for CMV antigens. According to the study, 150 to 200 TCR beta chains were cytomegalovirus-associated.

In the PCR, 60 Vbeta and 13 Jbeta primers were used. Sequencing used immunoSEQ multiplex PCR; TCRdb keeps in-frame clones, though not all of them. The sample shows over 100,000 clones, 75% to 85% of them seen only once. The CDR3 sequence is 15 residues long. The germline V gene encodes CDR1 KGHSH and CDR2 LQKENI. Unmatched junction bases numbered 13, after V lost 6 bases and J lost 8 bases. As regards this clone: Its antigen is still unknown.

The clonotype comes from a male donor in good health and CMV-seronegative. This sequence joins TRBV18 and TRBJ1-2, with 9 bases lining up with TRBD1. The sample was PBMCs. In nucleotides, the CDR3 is TGTGCCAGCTCTGAATGGACCGGGACAGGGCAAGGCTACACCTTC. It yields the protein CASSEWTGTGQGYTF.